Below are 6 T cell receptor beta chains sequenced from a single sample in a study of T cell responses to AZD1222 COVID-19 vaccine. TCRdb's table, derived via immunoSEQ multiplex PCR, lists solely in-frame clones and lacks some. The data contain roughly 160,000 clones, more than 90% of them singletons. Source: peripheral blood, taken on day 0 of AZD1222 vaccination. These receptors were taken from an adult in good health.

CDR3 bases: TGTGCCAGCTCACATTCTATCAATAATTCACCCCTCCACTTT. Its protein is CASSHSINNSPLHF. This sequence joins TRBV18 and TRBJ1-6, with no clear D. CDR3 length equals 14 residues. Germline CDR1 and CDR2: KGHSH and LQKENI. V was trimmed by 4 bases and J by 5 bases, leaving 9 bases between them.

The chain recombines TRBV7-9 with TRBJ2-1; 14 positions match TRBD2. With 0 bases clipped from V and 8 bases from J, the junction kept 3 bases outside the gene matches. CDR3 length: 16 residues. The germline V gene encodes CDR1 SEHNR and CDR2 FQNEAQ (reference sequence). The CDR3 nucleotides read TGTGCCAGCAGCTTAGCGGGGACTAGCGGGGGATATGAGCAGTTCTTC. Translation: CASSLAGTSGGYEQFF. Full variable domain (missing parts from reference TRBV7-9 and TRBJ2-1): DTGVSQNPRHKITKRGQNVTFRCDPISEHNRLYWYRQTLGQGPEFLTYFQNEAQLEKSRLLSDRFSAERPKGSFSTLEIQRTEQGDSAMYLCASSLAGTSGGYEQFFGPGTRLTVL.

This chain connects TRBV30 to TRBJ2-6; a weak D match, TRBD1 (5 bases). Trimming took off 3 bases at V and 0 bases at J, with 18 bases between the two ends. Germline lookup yields CDR1 GTSNPN and CDR2 SVGIG (reference sequence). The CDR3 sequence is 18 residues long. CDR3 amino acids: CAWSEDRGSFSGANVLTF. The CDR3 DNA is TGTGCCTGGAGCGAGGATAGGGGCAGCTTCTCTGGGGCCAACGTCCTGACTTTC.

This chain connects TRBV7-2 to TRBJ1-6; D may be TRBD1 (6 bases). Per the germline V gene, CDR1 is SGHTA and CDR2 is FQGNSA. This CDR3 is 14 amino acids long. Trimming took 3 bases from V and 10 from J, leaving 13 bases between them. The CDR3 sequence is CASSLAGAMSPLHF. The CDR3 DNA reads as TGTGCCAGCAGCTTGGCAGGGGCGATGTCACCCCTCCACTTT.

The chain is built from TRBV27 and TRBJ2-1, with D possibly TRBD2 on 5 matching bases. V was clipped by 3 bases and J by 4 bases, with 13 bases between them. The CDR3 consists of 15 residues. Germline CDR1 and CDR2: MNHEY and SMNVEV (reference sequence). CDR3 DNA: TGTGCCAGCAGTTTTGAGGGTCCAACTTACAATGAGCAGTTCTTC. Translation gives CASSFEGPTYNEQFF.

About this clone: The same CDR3 can be traced to other DNA sequences in this sample. The chain combines TRBV29-1 with TRBJ2-7, with 11 bases lining up with TRBD1. The CDR3 loop spans 14 amino acids. Unmatched junction bases numbered 2, after V lost 0 bases and J lost 4 bases. Germline loops: CDR1 SQVTM, CDR2 ANQGSEA. CDR3 amino acids: CSVEEGDRGYEQYF. The CDR3 nucleotides read TGCAGCGTTGAAGAGGGGGACAGGGGGTACGAGCAGTACTTC.